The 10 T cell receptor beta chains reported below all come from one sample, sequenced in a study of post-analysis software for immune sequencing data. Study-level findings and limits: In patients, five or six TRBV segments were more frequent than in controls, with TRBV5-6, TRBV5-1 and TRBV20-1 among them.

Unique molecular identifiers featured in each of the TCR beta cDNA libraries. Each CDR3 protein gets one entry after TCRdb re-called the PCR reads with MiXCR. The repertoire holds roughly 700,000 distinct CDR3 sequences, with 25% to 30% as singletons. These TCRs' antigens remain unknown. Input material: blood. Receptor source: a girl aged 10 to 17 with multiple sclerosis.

The DNA of the CDR3 is TGTGCCATCAGTGCCACAGGGATGAACACTGAAGCTTTCTTT. Protein product: CAISATGMNTEAFF. The chain has TRBV10-3 and TRBJ1-1; D is perhaps TRBD1 (6 bases). CDR3 length equals 14 residues. V lost 4 bases, J lost 0 bases, and 9 bases lay in between. CDR1 is ENHRY and CDR2 is SYGVKD in the germline V gene.

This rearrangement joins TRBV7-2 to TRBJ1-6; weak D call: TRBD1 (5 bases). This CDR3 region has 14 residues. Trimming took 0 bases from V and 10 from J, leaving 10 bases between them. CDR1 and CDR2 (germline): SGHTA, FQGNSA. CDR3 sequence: CASSLAQGWSPLHF. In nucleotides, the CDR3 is TGTGCCAGCAGCTTAGCCCAGGGTTGGTCACCCCTCCACTTT.

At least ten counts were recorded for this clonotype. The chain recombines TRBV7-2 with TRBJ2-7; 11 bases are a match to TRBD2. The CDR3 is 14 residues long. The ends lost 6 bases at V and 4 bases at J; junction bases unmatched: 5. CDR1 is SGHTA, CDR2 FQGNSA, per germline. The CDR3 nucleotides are TGTGCCAGCAGAACTAGCGGGAGTCGGTACGAGCAGTACTTC. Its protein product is CASRTSGSRYEQYF.

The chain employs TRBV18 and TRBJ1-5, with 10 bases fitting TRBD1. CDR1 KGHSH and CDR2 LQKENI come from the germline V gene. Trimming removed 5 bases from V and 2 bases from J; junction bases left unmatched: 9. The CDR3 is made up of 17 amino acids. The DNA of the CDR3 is TGTGCCAGCTCAAACCGTAGGGGGACAGGGGGCAATCAGCCCCAGCATTTT. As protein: CASSNRRGTGGNQPQHF.

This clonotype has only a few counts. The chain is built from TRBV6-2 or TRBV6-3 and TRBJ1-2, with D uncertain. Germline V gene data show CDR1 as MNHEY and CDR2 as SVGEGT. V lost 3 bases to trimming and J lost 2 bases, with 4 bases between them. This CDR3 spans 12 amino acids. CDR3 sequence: CASSYINYGYTF. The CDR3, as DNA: TGTGCCAGCAGTTATATCAACTATGGCTACACCTTC.

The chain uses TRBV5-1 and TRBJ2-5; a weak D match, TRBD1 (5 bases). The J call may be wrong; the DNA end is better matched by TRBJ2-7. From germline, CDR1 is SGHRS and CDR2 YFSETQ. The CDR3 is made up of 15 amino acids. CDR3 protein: CASGRYRQGSYEQYF. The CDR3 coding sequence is TGCGCCAGCGGCCGTTATCGGCAGGGATCCTACGAGCAGTACTTC.

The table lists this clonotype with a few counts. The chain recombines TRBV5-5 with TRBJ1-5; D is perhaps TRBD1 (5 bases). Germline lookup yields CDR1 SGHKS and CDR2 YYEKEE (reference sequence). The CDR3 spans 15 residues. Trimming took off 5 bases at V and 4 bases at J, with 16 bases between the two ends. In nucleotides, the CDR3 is TGTGCCAGCAGTTCCGGGACCGAATTTAATCAGCCCCAGCATTTT. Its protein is CASSSGTEFNQPQHF.

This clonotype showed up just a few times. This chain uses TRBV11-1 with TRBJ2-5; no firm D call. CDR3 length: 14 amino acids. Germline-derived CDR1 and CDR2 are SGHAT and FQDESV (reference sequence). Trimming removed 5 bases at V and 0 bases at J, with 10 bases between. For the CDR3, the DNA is TGTGCCAGCAGCCCCCGGTCGTACCAAGAGACCCAGTACTTC. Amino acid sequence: CASSPRSYQETQYF.

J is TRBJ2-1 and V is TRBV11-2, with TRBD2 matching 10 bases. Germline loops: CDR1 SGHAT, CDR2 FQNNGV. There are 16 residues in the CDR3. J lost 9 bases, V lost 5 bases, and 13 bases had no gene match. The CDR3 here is CASSHKAELAGGEQFF. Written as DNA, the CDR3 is TGTGCCAGCAGCCACAAGGCGGAATTAGCGGGAGGTGAGCAGTTCTTC.

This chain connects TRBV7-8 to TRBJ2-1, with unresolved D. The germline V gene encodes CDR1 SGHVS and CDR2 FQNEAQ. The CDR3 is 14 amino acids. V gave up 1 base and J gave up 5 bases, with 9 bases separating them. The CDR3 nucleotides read TGTGCCAGCAGCTTAGACGGCAGCCACAATGAGCAGTTCTTC. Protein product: CASSLDGSHNEQFF.